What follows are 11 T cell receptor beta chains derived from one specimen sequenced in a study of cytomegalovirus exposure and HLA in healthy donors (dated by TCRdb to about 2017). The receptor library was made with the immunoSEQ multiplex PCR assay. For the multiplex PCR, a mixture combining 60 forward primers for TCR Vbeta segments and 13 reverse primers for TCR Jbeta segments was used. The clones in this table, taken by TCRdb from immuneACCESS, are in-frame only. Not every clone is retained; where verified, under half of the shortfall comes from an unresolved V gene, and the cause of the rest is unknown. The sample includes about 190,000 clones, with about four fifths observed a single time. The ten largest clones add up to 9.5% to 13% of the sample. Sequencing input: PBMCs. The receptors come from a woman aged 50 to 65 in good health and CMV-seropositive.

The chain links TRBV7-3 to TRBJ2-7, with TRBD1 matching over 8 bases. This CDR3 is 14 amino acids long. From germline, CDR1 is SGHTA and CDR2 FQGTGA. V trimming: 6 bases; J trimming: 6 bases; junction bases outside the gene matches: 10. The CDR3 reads CASSFIDGTGEQYF. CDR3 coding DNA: TGTGCCAGCAGTTTCATCGACGGGACAGGCGAGCAGTACTTC.

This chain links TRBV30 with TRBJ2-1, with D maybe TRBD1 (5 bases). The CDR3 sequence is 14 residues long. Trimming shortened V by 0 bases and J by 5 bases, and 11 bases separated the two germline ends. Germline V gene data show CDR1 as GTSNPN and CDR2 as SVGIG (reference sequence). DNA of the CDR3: TGTGCCTGGAGTGTACACAGGCCGGACAATGAGCAGTTCTTC. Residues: CAWSVHRPDNEQFF.

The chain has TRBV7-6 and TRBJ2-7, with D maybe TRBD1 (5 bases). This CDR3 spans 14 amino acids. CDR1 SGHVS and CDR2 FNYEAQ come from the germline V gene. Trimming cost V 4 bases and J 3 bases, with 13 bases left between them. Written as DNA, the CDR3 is TGTGCCAGCAGCTCGACAGTGGATCTCTACGAGCAGTACTTC. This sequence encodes CASSSTVDLYEQYF.

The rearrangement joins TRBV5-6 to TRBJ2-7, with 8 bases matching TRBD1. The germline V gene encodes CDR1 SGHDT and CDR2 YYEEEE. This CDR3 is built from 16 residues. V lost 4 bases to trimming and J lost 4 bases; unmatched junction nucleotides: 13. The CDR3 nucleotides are TGTGCCAGCAGCAGCATGACAGGGGACGGTTCGTACGAGCAGTACTTC. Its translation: CASSSMTGDGSYEQYF.

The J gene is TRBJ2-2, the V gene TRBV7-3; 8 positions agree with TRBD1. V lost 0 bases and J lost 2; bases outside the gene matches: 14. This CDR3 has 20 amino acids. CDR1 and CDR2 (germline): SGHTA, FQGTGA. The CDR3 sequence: CASSLTPNLGGQENTGELFF. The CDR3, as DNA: TGTGCCAGCAGCTTAACCCCCAACCTCGGGGGACAGGAAAACACCGGGGAGCTGTTTTTT.

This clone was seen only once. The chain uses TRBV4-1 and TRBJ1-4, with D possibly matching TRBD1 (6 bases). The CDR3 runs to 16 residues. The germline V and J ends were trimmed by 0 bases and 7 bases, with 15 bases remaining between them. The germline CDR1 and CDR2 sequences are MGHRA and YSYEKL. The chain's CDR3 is CASSQDIRGASEKLFF. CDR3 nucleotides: TGCGCCAGCAGCCAAGATATACGGGGGGCGAGTGAAAAACTGTTTTTT.

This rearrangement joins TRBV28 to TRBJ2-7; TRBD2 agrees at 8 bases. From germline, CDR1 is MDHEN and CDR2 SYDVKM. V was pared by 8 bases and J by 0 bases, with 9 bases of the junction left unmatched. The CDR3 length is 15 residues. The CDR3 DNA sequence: TGTGCCAGCCGCGAAAGTAGCGGGGACTCCTACGAGCAGTACTTC. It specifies CASRESSGDSYEQYF. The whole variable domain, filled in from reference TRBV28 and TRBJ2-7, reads DVKVTQSSRYLVKRTGEKVFLECVQDMDHENMFWYRQDPGLGLRLIYFSYDVKMKEKGDIPEGYSVSREKKERFSLILESASTNQTSMYLCASRESSGDSYEQYFGPGTRLTVT.

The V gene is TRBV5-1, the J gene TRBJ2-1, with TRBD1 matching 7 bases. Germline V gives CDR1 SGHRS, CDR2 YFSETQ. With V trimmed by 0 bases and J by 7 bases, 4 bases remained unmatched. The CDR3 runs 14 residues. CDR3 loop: CASSLGDRVNEQFF. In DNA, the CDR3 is TGCGCCAGCAGCTTGGGCGACAGGGTAAATGAGCAGTTCTTC.

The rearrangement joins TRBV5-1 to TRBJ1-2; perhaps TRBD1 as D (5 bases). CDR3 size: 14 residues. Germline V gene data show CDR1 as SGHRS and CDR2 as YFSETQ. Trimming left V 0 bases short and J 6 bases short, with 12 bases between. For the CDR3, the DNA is TGCGCCAGCAGCTTGGTTGGCGGGGCGGATGGCTACACCTTC. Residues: CASSLVGGADGYTF.

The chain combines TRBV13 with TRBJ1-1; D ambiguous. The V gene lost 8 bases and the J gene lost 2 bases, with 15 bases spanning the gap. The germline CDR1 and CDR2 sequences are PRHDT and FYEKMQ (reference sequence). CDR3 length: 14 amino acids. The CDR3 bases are TGTGCCAGCGCGAGGTCGGGTAGAAACACTGAAGCTTTCTTT. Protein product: CASARSGRNTEAFF.

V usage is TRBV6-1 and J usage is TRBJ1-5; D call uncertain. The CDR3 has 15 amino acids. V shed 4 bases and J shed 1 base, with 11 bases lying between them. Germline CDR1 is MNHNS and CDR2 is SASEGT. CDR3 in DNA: TGTGCCAGCAGTGTCCTGTCGGGGAGCAATCAGCCCCAGCATTTT. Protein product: CASSVLSGSNQPQHF.